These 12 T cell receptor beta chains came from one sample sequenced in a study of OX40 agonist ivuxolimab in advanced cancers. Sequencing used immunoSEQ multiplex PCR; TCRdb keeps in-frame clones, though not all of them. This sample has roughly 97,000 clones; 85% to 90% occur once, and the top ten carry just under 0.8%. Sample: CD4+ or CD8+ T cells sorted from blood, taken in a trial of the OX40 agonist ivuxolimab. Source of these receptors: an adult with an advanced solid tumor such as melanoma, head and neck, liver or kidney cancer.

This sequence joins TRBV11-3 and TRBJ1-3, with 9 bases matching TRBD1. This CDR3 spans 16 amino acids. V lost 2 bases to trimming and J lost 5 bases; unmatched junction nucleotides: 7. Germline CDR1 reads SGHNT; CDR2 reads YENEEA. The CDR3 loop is CASSLRHRGQRNTIYF. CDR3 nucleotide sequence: TGTGCCAGCAGCTTAAGGCACAGGGGGCAAAGAAACACCATATATTTT. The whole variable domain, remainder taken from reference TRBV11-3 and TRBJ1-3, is EAGVVQSPRYKIIEKKQPVAFWCNPISGHNTLYWYLQNLGQGPELLIRYENEEAVDDSQLPKDRFSAERLKGVDSTLKIQPAELGDSAVYLCASSLRHRGQRNTIYFGEGSWLTVV.

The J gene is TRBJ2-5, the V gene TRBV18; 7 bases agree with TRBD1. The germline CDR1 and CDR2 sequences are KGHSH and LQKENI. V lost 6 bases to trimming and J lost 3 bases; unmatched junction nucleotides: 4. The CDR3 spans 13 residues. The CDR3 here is CASSPGQKETQYF. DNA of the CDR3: TGTGCCAGCTCCCCGGGACAGAAAGAGACCCAGTACTTC.

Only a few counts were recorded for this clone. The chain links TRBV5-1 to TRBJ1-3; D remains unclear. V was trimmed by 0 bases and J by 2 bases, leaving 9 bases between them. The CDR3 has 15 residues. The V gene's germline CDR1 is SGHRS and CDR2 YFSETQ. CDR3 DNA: TGCGCCAGCAGCTTGGAAGGGTTCACTGGAAACACCATATATTTT. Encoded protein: CASSLEGFTGNTIYF. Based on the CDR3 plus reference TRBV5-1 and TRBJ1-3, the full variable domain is KAGVTQTPRYLIKTRGQQVTLSCSPISGHRSVSWYQQTPGQGLQFLFEYFSETQRNKGNFPGRFSGRQFSNSRSEMNVSTLELGDSALYLCASSLEGFTGNTIYFGEGSWLTVV.

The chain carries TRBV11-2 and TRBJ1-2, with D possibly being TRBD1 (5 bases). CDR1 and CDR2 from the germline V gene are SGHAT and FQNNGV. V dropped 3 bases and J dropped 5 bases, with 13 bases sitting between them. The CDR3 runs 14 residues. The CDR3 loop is CASSLGLVGYGYTF. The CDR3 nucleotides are TGTGCCAGCAGCTTGGGACTGGTTGGTTATGGCTACACCTTC. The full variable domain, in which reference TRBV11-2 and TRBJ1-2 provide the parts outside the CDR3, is EAGVAQSPRYKIIEKRQSVAFWCNPISGHATLYWYQQILGQGPKLLIQFQNNGVVDDSQLPKDRFSAERLKGVDSTLKIQPAKLEDSAVYLCASSLGLVGYGYTFGSGTRLTVV.

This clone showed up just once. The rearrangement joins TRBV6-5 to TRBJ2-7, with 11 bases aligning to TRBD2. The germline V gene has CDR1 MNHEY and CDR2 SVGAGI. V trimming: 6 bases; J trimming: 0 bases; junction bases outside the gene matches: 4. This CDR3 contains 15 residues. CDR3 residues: CASRLAGGVSYEQYF. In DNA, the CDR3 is TGTGCCAGCAGGCTAGCGGGGGGCGTCTCCTACGAGCAGTACTTC.

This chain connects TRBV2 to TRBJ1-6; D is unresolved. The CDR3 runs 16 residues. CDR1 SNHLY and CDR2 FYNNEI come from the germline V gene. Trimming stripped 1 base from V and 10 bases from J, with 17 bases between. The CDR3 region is CASSEDASVSSSPLHF. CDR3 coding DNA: TGTGCCAGCAGTGAAGACGCGTCCGTAAGTTCGTCACCCCTCCACTTT.

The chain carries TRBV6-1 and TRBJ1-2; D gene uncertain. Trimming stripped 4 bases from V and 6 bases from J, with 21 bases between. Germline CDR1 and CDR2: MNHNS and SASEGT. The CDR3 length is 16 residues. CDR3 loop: CASSGQPPTSSHGYTF. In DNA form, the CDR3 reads TGTGCCAGCAGTGGCCAGCCTCCTACGTCCTCCCATGGCTACACCTTC.

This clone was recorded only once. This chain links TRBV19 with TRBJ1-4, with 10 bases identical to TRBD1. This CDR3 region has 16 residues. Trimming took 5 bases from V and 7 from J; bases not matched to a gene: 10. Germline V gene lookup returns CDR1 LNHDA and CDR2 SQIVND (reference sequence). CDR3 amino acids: CASSDQTGTGVEKLFF. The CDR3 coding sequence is TGTGCCAGTAGTGACCAAACGGGGACAGGGGTTGAAAAACTGTTTTTT.

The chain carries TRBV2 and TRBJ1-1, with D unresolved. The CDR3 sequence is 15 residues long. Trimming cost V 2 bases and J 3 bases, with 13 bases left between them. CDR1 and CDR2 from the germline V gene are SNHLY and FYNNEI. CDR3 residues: CASSERGFLYTEAFF. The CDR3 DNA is TGTGCCAGCAGTGAACGCGGCTTTTTGTACACTGAAGCTTTCTTT.

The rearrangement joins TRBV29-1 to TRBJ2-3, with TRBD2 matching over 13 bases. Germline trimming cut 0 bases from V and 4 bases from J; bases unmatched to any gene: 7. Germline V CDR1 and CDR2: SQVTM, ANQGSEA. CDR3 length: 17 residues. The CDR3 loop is CSVEDGRGLAGSDTQYF. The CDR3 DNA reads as TGCAGCGTTGAAGACGGCCGGGGACTAGCGGGATCAGATACGCAGTATTTT.

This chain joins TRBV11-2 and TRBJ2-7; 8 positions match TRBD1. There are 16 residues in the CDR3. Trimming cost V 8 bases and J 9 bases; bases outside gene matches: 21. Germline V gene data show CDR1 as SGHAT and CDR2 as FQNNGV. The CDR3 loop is CASGDVGTGETGRQYF. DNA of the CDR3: TGTGCCAGCGGAGATGTCGGGACAGGAGAAACCGGGAGGCAGTACTTC.

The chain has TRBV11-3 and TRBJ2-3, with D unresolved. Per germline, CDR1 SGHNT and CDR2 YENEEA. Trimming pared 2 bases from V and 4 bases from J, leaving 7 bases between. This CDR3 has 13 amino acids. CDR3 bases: TGTGCCAGCAGCTTAAACGGTCCAGATACGCAGTATTTT. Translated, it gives CASSLNGPDTQYF. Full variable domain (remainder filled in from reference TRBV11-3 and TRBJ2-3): EAGVVQSPRYKIIEKKQPVAFWCNPISGHNTLYWYLQNLGQGPELLIRYENEEAVDDSQLPKDRFSAERLKGVDSTLKIQPAELGDSAVYLCASSLNGPDTQYFGPGTRLTVL.